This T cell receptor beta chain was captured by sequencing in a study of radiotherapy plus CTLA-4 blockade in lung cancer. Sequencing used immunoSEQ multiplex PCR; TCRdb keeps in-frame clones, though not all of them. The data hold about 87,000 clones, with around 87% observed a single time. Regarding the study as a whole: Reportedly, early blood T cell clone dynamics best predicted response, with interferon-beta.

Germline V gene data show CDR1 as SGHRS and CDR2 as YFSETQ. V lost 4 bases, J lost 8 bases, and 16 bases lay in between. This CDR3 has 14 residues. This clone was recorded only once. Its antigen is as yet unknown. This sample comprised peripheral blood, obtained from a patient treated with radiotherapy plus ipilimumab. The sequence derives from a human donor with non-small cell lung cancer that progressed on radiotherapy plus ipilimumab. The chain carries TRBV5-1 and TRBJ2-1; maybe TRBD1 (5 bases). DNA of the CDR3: TGCGCCAGCAGCCCTGGGGCCCAGAGCTATGAGCAGTTCTTC. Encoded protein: CASSPGAQSYEQFF.